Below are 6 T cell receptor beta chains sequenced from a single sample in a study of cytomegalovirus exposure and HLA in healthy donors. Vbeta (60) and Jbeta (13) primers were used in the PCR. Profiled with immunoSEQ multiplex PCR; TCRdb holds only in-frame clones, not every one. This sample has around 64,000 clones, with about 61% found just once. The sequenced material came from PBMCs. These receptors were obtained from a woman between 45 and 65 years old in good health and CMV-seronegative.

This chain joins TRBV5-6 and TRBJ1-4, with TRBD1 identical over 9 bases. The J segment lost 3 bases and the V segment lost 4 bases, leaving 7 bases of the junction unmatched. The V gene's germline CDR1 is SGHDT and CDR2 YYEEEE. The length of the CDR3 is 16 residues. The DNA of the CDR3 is TGTGCCAGCAGCCTGCTACAGGGGGCAGCTAATGAAAAACTGTTTTTT. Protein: CASSLLQGAANEKLFF.

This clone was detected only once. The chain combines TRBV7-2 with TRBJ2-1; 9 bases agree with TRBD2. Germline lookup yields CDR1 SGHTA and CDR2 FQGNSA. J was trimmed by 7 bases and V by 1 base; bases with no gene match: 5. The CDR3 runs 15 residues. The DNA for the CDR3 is TGTGCCAGCAGCTTAGTCGGCGGGGGGGAAAATGAGCAGTTCTTC. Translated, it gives CASSLVGGGENEQFF.

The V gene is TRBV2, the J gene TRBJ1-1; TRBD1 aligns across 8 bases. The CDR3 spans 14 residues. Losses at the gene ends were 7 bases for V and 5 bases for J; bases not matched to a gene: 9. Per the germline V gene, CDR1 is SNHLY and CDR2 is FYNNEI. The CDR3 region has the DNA TGTGCCAGCAATCCTCAGGGGGCTGGAACTGAAGCTTTCTTT. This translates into CASNPQGAGTEAFF.

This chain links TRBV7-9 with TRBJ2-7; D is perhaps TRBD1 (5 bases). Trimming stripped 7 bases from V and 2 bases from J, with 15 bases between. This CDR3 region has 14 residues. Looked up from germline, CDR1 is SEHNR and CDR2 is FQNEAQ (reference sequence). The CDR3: CASTPDSLAYEQYF. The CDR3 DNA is TGTGCCAGCACCCCCGACAGCCTTGCCTACGAGCAGTACTTC.

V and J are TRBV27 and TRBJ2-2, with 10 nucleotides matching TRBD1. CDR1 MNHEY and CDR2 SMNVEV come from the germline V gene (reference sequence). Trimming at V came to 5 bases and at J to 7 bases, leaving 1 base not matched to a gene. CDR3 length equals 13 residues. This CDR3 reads CASSRDRGGELFF. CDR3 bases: TGTGCCAGCAGTCGGGACAGGGGCGGGGAGCTGTTTTTT.

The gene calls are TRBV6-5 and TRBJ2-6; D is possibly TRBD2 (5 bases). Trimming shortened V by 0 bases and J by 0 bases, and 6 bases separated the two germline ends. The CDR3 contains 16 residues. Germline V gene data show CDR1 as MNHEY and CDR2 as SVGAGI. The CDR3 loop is CASSYSRGSGANVLTF. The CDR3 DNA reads TGTGCCAGCAGTTACTCACGGGGCTCTGGGGCCAACGTCCTGACTTTC.